Given below is one TCR beta chain in context. This specimen comes from a study of T cell responses to AZD1222 COVID-19 vaccine. TCRdb's copy holds only in-frame clones and misses some; the assay was immunoSEQ multiplex PCR. This table has about 140,000 clones, 90% to 95% appearing once. Specimen: peripheral blood, collected after recovery from COVID-19. This TCR was sampled from an adult who had recovered from COVID-19.

The CDR3 loop reads CAISGPPKGLLNTEAFF. The CDR3 DNA reads as TGTGCCATCAGTGGACCCCCAAAGGGGCTTTTGAACACTGAAGCTTTCTTT. The chain combines TRBV10-3 with TRBJ1-1, with a tentative D call TRBD1 (5 bases). Germline CDR1 ENHRY, CDR2 SYGVKD. CDR3 size: 17 residues. Trimming shortened V by 4 bases and J by 0 bases, and 18 bases separated the two germline ends.